The 32 T cell receptor beta chains below were found in one sample sequenced in a study of T cells in Graves' hyperthyroidism and ophthalmopathy. Amplified TCR beta CDR3 regions came from RNA transcripts. First-round RT-PCR targeting the TCR CDR3 was performed with the HTBI primer set. TCRdb fed the multiplex PCR reads into MiXCR, producing one record per CDR3 protein. Here the sample spans approximately 610,000 distinct CDR3 sequences, about 15% being singletons. Sequenced input: blood. These receptors originate from a woman in her 40s with Graves' ophthalmopathy.

This clonotype occurred many times. The chain recombines TRBV12-3 or TRBV12-4 with TRBJ2-7; 10 bases are shared with TRBD2. CDR3 size: 13 residues. J was trimmed by 6 bases and V by 7 bases; bases with no gene match: 6. The CDR3 DNA reads TGTGCCAGCAAGGCGGCTAGCGGGGGCGAGCAGTACTTC. Translation: CASKAASGGEQYF.

This chain uses TRBV19 with TRBJ1-4; weak D call: TRBD1 (5 bases). Trimming removed 3 bases at V and 7 bases at J, with 18 bases between. CDR1 and CDR2 from the germline V gene are LNHDA and SQIVND (reference sequence). The CDR3 covers 16 residues. CDR3 in amino acids: CASSIQGVVRGEKLFF. The CDR3 DNA follows: TGTGCCAGTAGTATTCAGGGTGTGGTAAGAGGTGAAAAACTGTTTTTT.

This clonotype was detected once. The CDR3 is CASTETGEPVYEQYF. The DNA of the CDR3 is TGTGCCAGCACTGAGACAGGGGAACCGGTCTACGAGCAGTACTTC. The rearrangement joins TRBV28 to TRBJ2-7; the match to TRBD1 covers 8 bases. Losses at the gene ends were 7 bases for V and 3 bases for J; bases not matched to a gene: 11. The CDR3 spans 15 residues. From germline, CDR1 is MDHEN and CDR2 SYDVKM.

This clonotype was counted at least ten times. This chain links TRBV19 with TRBJ1-1; TRBD1 is a possible D gene (5 bases). V was shortened by 3 bases and J by 1 base, with 9 bases between the two germline ends. The CDR3 is 14 residues long. The germline CDR1 and CDR2 sequences are LNHDA and SQIVND (reference sequence). For the CDR3, the DNA is TGTGCCAGTAGTATGGGGGGTTCGAACACTGAAGCTTTCTTT. It is translated as CASSMGGSNTEAFF.

This clonotype has a handful of counts. The V call is TRBV4-2, the J call TRBJ1-5; perhaps TRBD1 as D (5 bases). Germline V gene sequence: CDR1 LGHNA, CDR2 YNFKEQ. V lost 0 bases and J 5 bases, leaving 11 bases between the germline ends. The CDR3 has 15 amino acids. The CDR3 sequence: CASSQDLAGDQPQHF. The CDR3 DNA is TGTGCCAGCAGCCAAGATCTCGCGGGGGATCAGCCCCAGCATTTT.

J is TRBJ2-2 and V is TRBV27; no definite D call. Trimming shortened V by 3 bases and J by 0 bases, and 17 bases separated the two germline ends. The CDR3 runs 18 residues. CDR1 and CDR2 (germline): MNHEY, SMNVEV (reference sequence). Here the CDR3 reads CASSFSYGRLANTGELFF. The CDR3 coding sequence is TGTGCCAGCAGTTTTTCTTATGGACGGCTTGCGAACACCGGGGAGCTGTTTTTT.

Ten or more counts support this clonotype. The chain links TRBV29-1 to TRBJ2-2, with 8 bases aligning to TRBD2. The CDR3 has 14 amino acids. V trimming: 6 bases; J trimming: 7 bases; junction bases outside the gene matches: 10. The germline CDR1 and CDR2 sequences are SQVTM and ANQGSEA. CDR3 DNA sequence: TGCAGCGTGGGTGCAGCGGGAGAGGGCGGGGAGCTGTTTTTT. It is translated as CSVGAAGEGGELFF.

This clonotype has a count of ten or more. The genes are TRBV29-1 and TRBJ1-2; no reliable D call. Germline-derived CDR1 and CDR2 are SQVTM and ANQGSEA. V shed 0 bases and J shed 4 bases, with 18 bases lying between them. There are 16 residues in the CDR3. The CDR3 region has the DNA TGCAGCGTTGAAGATGTTGGCGGAGCCCGCTCCTATGGCTACACCTTC. This translates into CSVEDVGGARSYGYTF.

This clonotype has ten or more counts. The rearrangement joins TRBV7-2 to TRBJ2-7; TRBD2 might be the D (7 bases). The ends were cut back, 0 bases at V and 3 bases at J, with 15 bases in the middle. In germline, CDR1 is SGHTA, CDR2 FQGNSA. This CDR3 has 16 amino acids. CDR3 sequence: CASSLAGGGSSYEQYF. The CDR3, as DNA: TGTGCCAGCAGCTTAGCGGGGGGCGGGAGTAGCTACGAGCAGTACTTC.

The V call is TRBV20-1, the J call TRBJ2-5, with 13 bases that match TRBD2. The CDR3 extends over 17 amino acids. Germline V gene sequence: CDR1 DFQATT, CDR2 SNEGSKA (reference sequence). Losses at the gene ends were 6 bases for V and 5 bases for J; bases not matched to a gene: 15. As DNA, the CDR3 is TGCAGTGCCCTACTCCTGACTAGCGGGAGGAGGCCGGAGACCCAGTACTTC. Its protein product is CSALLLTSGRRPETQYF.

This chain links TRBV28 with TRBJ1-2, with 9 bases identical to TRBD1. Germline V gives CDR1 MDHEN, CDR2 SYDVKM. The CDR3 runs to 16 residues. V trimming: 3 bases; J trimming: 4 bases; junction bases outside the gene matches: 9. The CDR3 region has the DNA TGTGCCAGCAGTTTGTGGGATCCGGGACAGGGCTATGGCTACACCTTC. Amino acid sequence: CASSLWDPGQGYGYTF.

This clonotype has ten or more counts. The chain has TRBV12-3 or TRBV12-4 and TRBJ2-5; D uncertain. The CDR3 has 12 amino acids. Trimming took off 5 bases at V and 4 bases at J, with 8 bases between the two ends. CDR3 sequence reads: CASSVMPETQYF. DNA of the CDR3: TGTGCCAGCAGTGTGATGCCAGAGACCCAGTACTTC.

This clonotype was picked up many times. This rearrangement joins TRBV5-6 to TRBJ1-1; unclear D gene. Germline V gene sequence: CDR1 SGHDT, CDR2 YYEEEE. This CDR3 has 14 amino acids. V lost 2 bases and J 4 bases, leaving 12 bases between the germline ends. This CDR3 reads CASSFLERTTEAFF. The CDR3 nucleotides are TGTGCCAGCAGCTTTTTGGAGCGAACCACTGAAGCTTTCTTT.

The sample holds many counts of this clonotype. V and J are TRBV3-1 and TRBJ1-2; no reliable D call. Germline CDR1 and CDR2: LGHDT and YNNKEL (reference sequence). The CDR3 runs to 14 residues. Trimming shortened V by 1 base and J by 4 bases, and 10 bases separated the two germline ends. The chain's CDR3 is CASSQGTVSYGYTF. CDR3 bases: TGTGCCAGCAGCCAAGGGACTGTCTCCTATGGCTACACCTTC.

The rearrangement links TRBV4-3 to TRBJ1-2; D not resolved. Germline CDR1 reads LGHNA; CDR2 reads YSLEER. Trimming cost V 4 bases and J 2 bases, with 11 bases left between them. There are 14 residues in the CDR3. This chain's CDR3 is CASSLLGENYGYTF. CDR3 nucleotide sequence: TGCGCCAGCAGCCTACTTGGGGAGAACTATGGCTACACCTTC.

The table lists this clonotype with many counts. The chain recombines TRBV6-2 or TRBV6-3 with TRBJ2-2, with D perhaps matching TRBD1 (5 bases). The V gene lost 7 bases and the J gene lost 1 base, with 10 bases spanning the gap. The V gene's germline CDR1 is MNHEY and CDR2 SVGEGT. CDR3 length: 14 amino acids. The DNA of the CDR3 is TGTGCCAGCACGACAGATCTGAACACCGGGGAGCTGTTTTTT. The encoded protein is CASTTDLNTGELFF.

The chain joins TRBV28 to TRBJ2-5, with TRBD2 identical over 7 bases. This CDR3 region has 18 residues. Germline V gene sequence: CDR1 MDHEN, CDR2 SYDVKM. The V gene end was trimmed by 5 bases and the J gene end by 1 base; junction bases not matched to a gene: 16. CDR3 sequence (DNA): TGTGCCAGCAGTCCTATAATAGGCGGGGGACCGCGCCAAGAGACCCAGTACTTC. Encoded protein: CASSPIIGGGPRQETQYF.

This clonotype occurred many times. The V and J genes are TRBV10-3 and TRBJ2-7, with D perhaps given as TRBD1 or TRBD2 (5 bases each). Germline assignment: CDR1 ENHRY and CDR2 SYGVKD. V lost 3 bases to trimming and J lost 1 base, with 13 bases between them. CDR3 length equals 15 residues. The CDR3 DNA reads as TGTGCCATCAGTGATCTGGGACCGTCATCCTACGAGCAGTACTTC. It yields the protein CAISDLGPSSYEQYF.

In its sample, this clonotype was seen a few times. The chain combines TRBV18 with TRBJ2-7, with D uncertain. Trimming stripped 0 bases from V and 3 bases from J, with 15 bases between. The CDR3 spans 16 residues. Germline V lookup: CDR1 KGHSH, CDR2 LQKENI. The CDR3 DNA is TGTGCCAGCTCACCACCGTGGATGGCAGGTAGCTACGAGCAGTACTTC. This codes for CASSPPWMAGSYEQYF.

This clonotype was counted ten times or more. The chain joins TRBV20-1 to TRBJ2-7; 8 bases align to TRBD2. Trimming took 3 bases from V and 4 from J; bases not matched to a gene: 8. The germline V gene encodes CDR1 DFQATT and CDR2 SNEGSKA (reference sequence). This CDR3 has 14 amino acids. CDR3 loop: CSAREAGAPYEQYF. In DNA, the CDR3 is TGCAGTGCTAGGGAAGCGGGAGCTCCGTACGAGCAGTACTTC.

This clonotype has a count of ten or more. The chain carries TRBV10-3 and TRBJ2-7; a weak D match, TRBD1 (5 bases). Germline CDR1 reads ENHRY; CDR2 reads SYGVKD. V was cut by 3 bases and J by 4 bases, with 13 bases left in between. This CDR3 region has 14 residues. This CDR3 is CAISDTGDSYEQYF. CDR3 DNA: TGTGCCATCAGTGATACAGGAGACTCTTACGAGCAGTACTTC.

The genes are TRBV12-3 or TRBV12-4 and TRBJ2-7; 14 nucleotides align to TRBD2. This CDR3 region has 15 residues. Trimming removed 6 bases from V and 6 bases from J; junction bases left unmatched: 7. In DNA form, the CDR3 reads TGTGCCAGCAGATCTGGGACTAGCGGGAGAGGCGAGCAGTACTTC. Its protein product is CASRSGTSGRGEQYF.

This clonotype was seen at least ten times. The chain recombines TRBV27 with TRBJ1-5, with a tentative D call TRBD1 (5 bases). In germline, CDR1 is MNHEY, CDR2 SMNVEV (reference sequence). V was clipped by 6 bases and J by 1 base, with 13 bases between them. CDR3 length equals 15 residues. CDR3 DNA: TGTGCCAGCAGCACGGGACGGCTGAGCAATCAGCCCCAGCATTTT. This codes for CASSTGRLSNQPQHF.

This clonotype was counted only a few times. J is TRBJ2-5 and V is TRBV5-1; D is possibly TRBD2 (5 bases). The CDR3 is made up of 15 amino acids. Deletions cut 4 bases from V and 5 bases from J, with 18 bases between. Germline V gene data show CDR1 as SGHRS and CDR2 as YFSETQ. CDR3 amino acids: CASSGRTRSGETQYF. As DNA, the CDR3 is TGCGCCAGCAGCGGAAGGACTCGGTCCGGCGAGACCCAGTACTTC.

V and J are TRBV27 and TRBJ2-1; D not certain. Per the germline V gene, CDR1 is MNHEY and CDR2 is SMNVEV (reference sequence). The CDR3 has 13 amino acids. V was cut by 8 bases and J by 5 bases, with 13 bases left in between. CDR3 bases: TGTGCCAGCGGTGGGTATTTAAACAATGAGCAGTTCTTC. This encodes CASGGYLNNEQFF.

This clonotype was counted many times. The chain uses TRBV6-1 and TRBJ1-3; D ambiguous. Germline loops: CDR1 MNHNS, CDR2 SASEGT. Trimming took off 4 bases at V and 0 bases at J, with 4 bases between the two ends. The CDR3 sequence is 13 residues long. In DNA form, the CDR3 reads TGTGCCAGCAGTGGTTCCTCTGGAAACACCATATATTTT. This translates into CASSGSSGNTIYF.

The J gene is TRBJ2-7, the V gene TRBV30, with D maybe TRBD1 (8 bases). This CDR3 is 13 amino acids long. The V and J ends lost 7 bases and 6 bases respectively, with 19 bases between them. Germline V gene data show CDR1 as GTSNPN and CDR2 as SVGIG (reference sequence). The CDR3 here is CASNRGGYGEQYF. The DNA of the CDR3 is TGTGCCTCAAACAGGGGGGGGTACGGCGAGCAGTACTTC. Using reference TRBV30 and TRBJ2-7 for the parts outside the CDR3, the full variable domain is SQTIHQWPATLVQPVGSPLSLECTVEGTSNPNLYWYRQAAGRGLQLLFYSVGIGQISSEVPQNLSASRPQDRQFILSSKKLLLSDSGFYLCASNRGGYGEQYFGPGTRLTVT.

Only a few counts were recorded for this clonotype. This chain links TRBV3-1 with TRBJ1-1; D is uncertain. V shed 4 bases and J shed 4 bases, with 22 bases lying between them. The CDR3 contains 17 residues. Germline CDR1 reads LGHDT; CDR2 reads YNNKEL (reference sequence). The CDR3 spells CASSRDPLNGAGTEAFF. The CDR3 coding sequence is TGTGCCAGCAGCCGAGATCCGCTGAATGGTGCCGGCACTGAAGCTTTCTTT.

This clonotype was counted many times. This chain connects TRBV7-9 to TRBJ1-1; D might be TRBD1 (5 bases). Trimming left V 3 bases short and J 9 bases short, with 17 bases between. Germline V gene sequence: CDR1 SEHNR, CDR2 FQNEAQ (reference sequence). This CDR3 has 14 amino acids. This chain's CDR3 is CASSFSSGPTKAFF. Here the CDR3 DNA reads TGTGCCAGCAGCTTTAGTTCGGGGCCAACCAAAGCTTTCTTT.

This clonotype was detected ten times or more. This chain links TRBV14 with TRBJ1-1; 7 nucleotides match TRBD1. Germline CDR1 and CDR2: SGHDN and FVKESK. V trimming: 4 bases; J trimming: 1 base; junction bases outside the gene matches: 6. This CDR3 has 15 residues. CDR3 in DNA: TGTGCCAGCAGCCGCACCGGGACAGCGAACACTGAAGCTTTCTTT. Its protein is CASSRTGTANTEAFF.

The CDR3 protein is CASSQDPQVPTEAFF. CDR3 coding DNA: TGCGCCAGCAGCCAAGATCCCCAGGTCCCCACTGAAGCTTTCTTT. The rearrangement joins TRBV4-3 to TRBJ1-1; D call uncertain. The CDR3 length is 15 residues. The germline CDR1 and CDR2 sequences are LGHNA and YSLEER. Trimming took off 0 bases at V and 4 bases at J, with 12 bases between the two ends.

This clonotype has just a few counts. The chain couples TRBV4-1 to TRBJ2-2; 8 nucleotides line up with TRBD1. This CDR3 region has 15 residues. The trim removed 2 bases at V and 5 bases at J, leaving 4 bases unmatched. Germline V gene data show CDR1 as MGHRA and CDR2 as YSYEKL. DNA for the CDR3: TGCGCCAGCAGCCAAACAGACAGGGGAACCGGGGAGCTGTTTTTT. Translating gives CASSQTDRGTGELFF.